This T cell receptor (beta chain) was profiled in a study of shared clonotypes between healthy human individuals. This CDR3 is built from 14 residues. V was clipped by 2 bases and J by 5 bases, with 13 bases between them. The germline gives CDR1 GTSNPN, CDR2 SVGIG (reference sequence). An assay was performed, and its level was deep. TCRdb's copy holds only in-frame clones and misses some; the assay was immunoSEQ multiplex PCR. The table includes over 850,000 clones, 78% detected once. Sequencing used memory CD4+ T cells from PBMCs. Subset reported: CD45RA-negative fraction. The V call is TRBV30, the J call TRBJ2-1; D remains unclear. This TCR was sampled from a man between 18 and 35 years old in good health. Some clones in this sample may be carry-over from other donors' samples. CDR3 amino acids: CAWSKWGRDNEQFF. The CDR3, as DNA: TGTGCCTGGAGTAAGTGGGGAAGGGACAATGAGCAGTTCTTC.